This entry features one T cell receptor (beta chain) sequence. What antigen it recognizes has not been identified. Base qualities are not recorded, but no much larger clone differs from it by a single base. The source of the sample is a study of shared T cell receptors in the human thymus (dated by TCRdb to about 2021). Regarding the complete study: The study examined how self-reactive, shared T-cell receptor alpha chains are generated in the human thymus.

Library construction relied on the immunoSEQ multiplex PCR assay. TCRdb limited this immuneACCESS table to in-frame rearrangements with V and J called. A share of clones is missing; checked studies link under half to unresolved V genes, and the rest is unexplained. This sample has around 340,000 clones in its table, and roughly 94% of those were observed once. The top ten clones comprise approximately 0.02% of the sample. The cysteine opens and the phenylalanine closes a CDR3 of 11 amino acids. Just CDR3 DNA is preserved here, 33 bases in frame from base 1. The V and J ends are trimmed by 4 bases and 5 bases, leaving 5 bases between them. The germline V gene (reference sequence) provides CDR1 DFQATT and CDR2 SNEGSKA.

This TCR was sampled from a human donor. The V and J genes are TRBV20-1 and TRBJ2-2; too little of a D gene remains to name it. Material: thymocytes. In nucleotides, the sequence is TGCAGTGCTATTAAGACCGGGGAGCTGTTTTTT. Translation gives CSAIKTGELFF.